This T cell receptor beta chain was captured in a study of T-cell reconstitution after alpha-beta-depleted transplantation in children. Findings and limits, study-wide: About two months after transplant, alpha-beta T cells reportedly came from several hundred expanded graft clones. Newly produced T cells mostly provided counts and TCRbeta diversity after one year, as hyperexpanded clones declined.

Remarks on this clonotype: Antigen: not known.

Preparation of the TCRbeta library used unique molecular identifiers. TCRdb reanalysed the PCR reads using MiXCR and keeps one entry per CDR3 protein. The repertoire consists of 500,000 to 750,000 distinct CDR3 sequences, with roughly a quarter occurring once and the leading ten covering about 35%. Germline values: CDR1 SGHRS, CDR2 YFSETQ. V was cut by 4 bases and J by 8 bases, with 25 bases left in between. The CDR3 totals 17 residues. The chain recombines TRBV5-1 with TRBJ2-1, with TRBD2 as a possible D gene (5 bases). The input for sequencing was PBMCs, taken before TCRalphabeta/CD19-depleted stem cell transplant. The receptor's source is a boy under two years old with Wiskott-Aldrich syndrome, due to receive a stem cell transplant. The CDR3 DNA follows: TGCGCCAGCAGCCCGGATTGGGCTGAGACTATCAGCGATGAGCAGTTCTTC. It translates to CASSPDWAETISDEQFF.